These 24 T cell receptor beta chains came from one sample sequenced in a study of blood T cell repertoires in COVID-19. The protocol was immunoSEQ multiplex PCR, while the TCRdb copy is restricted to in-frame clones and leaves out a portion. Of 100,000 to 150,000 clones listed, around 90% are singletons. Material: peripheral blood. Receptor source: a woman aged 50 to 60 with active or convalescent COVID-19.

The table lists this clone with a few counts. The J gene is TRBJ2-7, the V gene TRBV2; D not resolved. The CDR3 is 12 amino acids. The germline V gene has CDR1 SNHLY and CDR2 FYNNEI. V lost 8 bases, J lost 3 bases, and 11 bases lay in between. The CDR3 nucleotides are TGTGCCAGCCACGTAGATGGCTACGAGCAGTACTTC. Its translation: CASHVDGYEQYF.

The chain employs TRBV4-2 and TRBJ2-7; a weak D match, TRBD2 (6 bases). The CDR3 runs 15 residues. V shed 1 base and J shed 9 bases, with 19 bases lying between them. Germline V gene sequence: CDR1 LGHNA, CDR2 YNFKEQ. CDR3 nucleotide sequence: TGTGCCAGCAGCCAAGTGGGTAGCGGAGGGGTCGGGCAGTACTTC. As protein: CASSQVGSGGVGQYF.

The chain carries TRBV11-3 and TRBJ2-7; TRBD1 matches at 8 bases. V shed 1 base and J 5 bases; nucleotides not matched to a gene: 7. CDR3 size: 15 residues. Germline CDR1 and CDR2: SGHNT and YENEEA. In DNA, the CDR3 is TGTGCCAGCAGCTTAGGTGGACAGGGAGGCAACGAGCAGTACTTC. As protein: CASSLGGQGGNEQYF.

This chain links TRBV27 with TRBJ2-3; a weak D match, TRBD2 (5 bases). Trimming left V 3 bases short and J 6 bases short, with 16 bases between. Germline V gives CDR1 MNHEY, CDR2 SMNVEV (reference sequence). The CDR3 extends over 15 amino acids. CDR3 bases: TGTGCCAGCAGTTTTAGCGATACCTCGTGGGATACGCAGTATTTT. This encodes CASSFSDTSWDTQYF.

The genes are TRBV10-2 and TRBJ2-7; possibly TRBD2 for D (8 bases). The CDR3 covers 15 residues. Germline-derived CDR1 and CDR2 are WSHSY and SAAADI. Trimming took 4 bases from V and 2 from J, leaving 15 bases between them. DNA of the CDR3: TGCGCCAGCAGTGGGGGGACAGCGGGGGCCTACGAGCAGTACTTC. Residues: CASSGGTAGAYEQYF.

This clone was seen only a few times. V is TRBV27 and J is TRBJ1-4; 7 bases map to TRBD1. Per germline, CDR1 MNHEY and CDR2 SMNVEV (reference sequence). The CDR3 runs 15 residues. The V and J ends lost 3 bases and 4 bases, in that order; junction bases with no gene match: 5. DNA for the CDR3: TGTGCCAGCAGTTTCCGGGGACAGAGTAATGAAAAACTGTTTTTT. Encoded protein: CASSFRGQSNEKLFF.

The chain links TRBV29-1 to TRBJ2-5; a possible D gene is TRBD2 (5 bases). V was trimmed by 4 bases and J by 4 bases, leaving 10 bases between them. CDR3 length: 12 amino acids. From germline, CDR1 is SQVTM and CDR2 ANQGSEA. The CDR3 loop reads CSVGEFLETQYF. CDR3 coding DNA: TGCAGCGTTGGGGAGTTTCTAGAGACCCAGTACTTC.

V and J are TRBV5-1 and TRBJ2-5; tentatively, D is TRBD2 (5 bases). V dropped 2 bases and J dropped 5 bases, with 10 bases sitting between them. The V gene's germline CDR1 is SGHRS and CDR2 YFSETQ. The CDR3 has 13 amino acids. Written as DNA, the CDR3 is TGCGCCAGCAGCTTCGGAGGTCGGGAGACCCAGTACTTC. It specifies CASSFGGRETQYF. The full variable domain, its missing parts supplied by reference TRBV5-1 and TRBJ2-5, is KAGVTQTPRYLIKTRGQQVTLSCSPISGHRSVSWYQQTPGQGLQFLFEYFSETQRNKGNFPGRFSGRQFSNSRSEMNVSTLELGDSALYLCASSFGGRETQYFGPGTRLLVL.

The chain couples TRBV10-3 to TRBJ1-4; no reliable D call. The ends were cut back, 0 bases at V and 5 bases at J, with 7 bases in the middle. CDR1 and CDR2 (germline): ENHRY, SYGVKD. This CDR3 has 14 amino acids. The DNA for the CDR3 is TGTGCCATCAGTGAGTCCTCCTTCAATGAAAAACTGTTTTTT. Residues: CAISESSFNEKLFF.

This rearrangement joins TRBV4-1 to TRBJ1-2; D might be TRBD1 (5 bases). Trimming stripped 0 bases from V and 0 bases from J, with 11 bases between. CDR3 length equals 16 residues. Germline V gives CDR1 MGHRA, CDR2 YSYEKL. CDR3 DNA sequence: TGCGCCAGCAGCCAAGATGACAGCCGTTCTAACTATGGCTACACCTTC. Translation gives CASSQDDSRSNYGYTF.

This clone was counted once. This chain connects TRBV7-3 to TRBJ2-1; 10 bases are shared with TRBD2. V gave up 1 base and J gave up 8 bases; unmatched junction bases: 8. Germline lookup yields CDR1 SGHTA and CDR2 FQGTGA. This CDR3 contains 16 residues. The CDR3 loop is CASSLSGTSGNHEQFF. CDR3 nucleotides: TGTGCCAGCAGCTTAAGTGGAACTAGCGGGAACCATGAGCAGTTCTTC.

The chain is built from TRBV3-1 (or the pseudogene TRBV3-2) and TRBJ2-2; D is undetermined. CDR3 length: 16 amino acids. The V and J ends lost 4 bases and 1 base respectively, with 13 bases between them. The germline gives CDR1 LGHDT, CDR2 YNNKEL (reference sequence). The CDR3 sequence is CASSPPVGWNTGELFF. The CDR3 bases are TGTGCCAGCAGCCCCCCAGTGGGCTGGAACACCGGGGAGCTGTTTTTT.

This chain links TRBV30 with TRBJ2-7, with D tentatively TRBD2 (6 bases). CDR3 length equals 13 residues. V was trimmed by 3 bases and J by 6 bases, leaving 15 bases between them. Germline V gene data show CDR1 as GTSNPN and CDR2 as SVGIG (reference sequence). This CDR3 is CAWSMTRESEQYF. DNA for the CDR3: TGTGCCTGGAGCATGACCCGGGAGAGCGAGCAGTACTTC.

This chain connects TRBV30 to TRBJ1-4; weak D call: TRBD1 (5 bases). The V end lost 3 bases, the J end lost 8 bases, and 19 bases lay between the germline ends. The CDR3 consists of 15 residues. Germline V gene lookup returns CDR1 GTSNPN and CDR2 SVGIG (reference sequence). CDR3: CAWSPVQGLMEKLFF. In DNA form, the CDR3 reads TGTGCCTGGAGCCCCGTGCAGGGTTTGATGGAAAAACTGTTTTTT.

As for this clone: Within the sample, other DNA sequences also encode this same CDR3. The V call is TRBV19, the J call TRBJ2-5; a weak D match, TRBD1 (6 bases). Germline CDR1 reads LNHDA; CDR2 reads SQIVND (reference sequence). The CDR3 runs 13 residues. Trimming shortened V by 5 bases and J by 5 bases, and 12 bases separated the two germline ends. CDR3 protein: CASSPQGRETQYF. The DNA of the CDR3 is TGTGCCAGTAGTCCACAGGGAAGGGAGACCCAGTACTTC.

The V and J genes are TRBV29-1 and TRBJ1-5; D gene unclear. Trimming shortened V by 5 bases and J by 0 bases, and 11 bases separated the two germline ends. The CDR3 contains 14 residues. Germline CDR1 is SQVTM and CDR2 is ANQGSEA. CDR3 protein: CSVPGSDSNQPQHF. CDR3 DNA sequence: TGCAGCGTTCCGGGGAGCGATAGCAATCAGCCCCAGCATTTT.

The rearrangement joins TRBV7-9 to TRBJ1-1; D remains ambiguous. V was shortened by 8 bases and J by 0 bases, with 7 bases between the two germline ends. Germline V gives CDR1 SEHNR, CDR2 FQNEAQ (reference sequence). This CDR3 comprises 12 residues. CDR3 bases: TGTGCCAGCGGGCTCATGAACACTGAAGCTTTCTTT. Its translation: CASGLMNTEAFF.

The chain combines TRBV5-1 with TRBJ1-2; TRBD1 aligns across 7 bases. The ends lost 4 bases at V and 6 bases at J; junction bases unmatched: 6. Germline V gene data show CDR1 as SGHRS and CDR2 as YFSETQ. The CDR3 has 13 residues. CDR3 region: CASSPTGKDGYTF. CDR3 sequence (DNA): TGCGCCAGCAGCCCGACAGGGAAGGATGGCTACACCTTC.

The chain employs TRBV19 and TRBJ2-2; TRBD2 aligns across 9 bases. Germline values: CDR1 LNHDA, CDR2 SQIVND (reference sequence). J gave up 5 bases and V 9 bases, and 7 bases lay outside the gene matches. This CDR3 has 14 residues. This CDR3 reads CASSGTSSTGELFF. The CDR3 DNA reads TGTGCCAGCTCCGGGACTAGCAGTACCGGGGAGCTGTTTTTT.

V usage is TRBV11-1 and J usage is TRBJ2-1; 9 bases align to TRBD2. Per germline, CDR1 SGHAT and CDR2 FQDESV (reference sequence). V gave up 1 base and J gave up 5 bases; unmatched junction bases: 3. This CDR3 spans 15 amino acids. CDR3 region: CASSLGLAGNNEQFF. In DNA, the CDR3 is TGTGCCAGCAGCTTAGGGCTAGCGGGGAACAATGAGCAGTTCTTC.

The genes are TRBV7-6 and TRBJ2-4; 7 bases match TRBD2. J gave up 7 bases and V 1 base, and 7 bases lay outside the gene matches. CDR3 length equals 15 residues. Per germline, CDR1 SGHVS and CDR2 FNYEAQ. Written as DNA, the CDR3 is TGTGCCAGCAGCTTAGATGGCGGGAGTTTCAACATTCAGTACTTC. It yields the protein CASSLDGGSFNIQYF.

The CDR3 reads CASSVGHENTEAFF. The CDR3 nucleotides read TGTGCCAGCAGCGTGGGACACGAGAACACTGAAGCTTTCTTT. This chain links TRBV5-6 with TRBJ1-1; TRBD1 might be the D (6 bases). Germline V gives CDR1 SGHDT, CDR2 YYEEEE. The V and J ends lost 4 bases and 1 base respectively, with 11 bases between them. This CDR3 contains 14 residues.

V is TRBV11-1 and J is TRBJ2-3; the match to TRBD2 covers 11 bases. CDR3 size: 15 residues. V lost 1 base and J lost 11; bases outside the gene matches: 8. Germline CDR1 SGHAT, CDR2 FQDESV (reference sequence). CDR3 in amino acids: CASSLDLAGGRRQYF. The CDR3 DNA is TGTGCCAGCAGCTTAGATCTAGCGGGAGGACGTAGGCAGTATTTT.

V is TRBV28 and J is TRBJ2-1; 7 bases are shared with TRBD2. V trimming: 2 bases; J trimming: 0 bases; junction bases outside the gene matches: 4. The CDR3 length is 16 residues. Looked up from germline, CDR1 is MDHEN and CDR2 is SYDVKM. The CDR3 here is CASSLIRGGSYNEQFF. CDR3 nucleotide sequence: TGTGCCAGCAGTTTAATTCGCGGGGGCTCCTACAATGAGCAGTTCTTC.